The 14 T cell receptor beta chains in this list originate from one sample, sequenced in a study of PD-1 blockade in classical Hodgkin lymphoma. There was relapse after autologous stem cell transplantation in every patient, and there was variation in brentuximab vedotin exposure. Profiled with immunoSEQ multiplex PCR; TCRdb holds only in-frame clones, not every one. The table lists about 61,000 clones, 75% to 90% of them singletons. Sequenced material: peripheral blood mononuclear cells (PBMCs), taken at baseline. The receptors stem from a human donor with classical Hodgkin lymphoma.

J is TRBJ2-7 and V is TRBV27, with 7 positions matching TRBD2. In germline, CDR1 is MNHEY, CDR2 SMNVEV (reference sequence). CDR3 length: 16 amino acids. The J segment lost 2 bases and the V segment lost 8 bases, leaving 15 bases of the junction unmatched. The DNA of the CDR3 is TGTGCCAGCTCTCCCCAGTCCCCTAGCGGACCCTACGAGCAGTACTTC. Translated: CASSPQSPSGPYEQYF.

The chain couples TRBV5-6 to TRBJ1-3; no clear D. V shed 0 bases and J shed 5 bases, with 12 bases lying between them. The germline V gene encodes CDR1 SGHDT and CDR2 YYEEEE. The CDR3 extends over 15 amino acids. In DNA form, the CDR3 reads TGTGCCAGCAGCTTGGGGACTCATCCAAGAAACACCATATATTTT. This sequence encodes CASSLGTHPRNTIYF.

This clone has only one observation. The chain has TRBV13 and TRBJ2-1, with 10 bases lining up with TRBD2. The germline V gene has CDR1 PRHDT and CDR2 FYEKMQ (reference sequence). The CDR3 runs to 17 residues. V shed 6 bases, J shed 3 bases, and the junction held 11 bases outside the gene matches. The CDR3 is CASRTSGTSAFYNEQFF. The CDR3 coding sequence is TGTGCCAGCAGAACCTCCGGGACTAGCGCCTTCTACAATGAGCAGTTCTTC.

J is TRBJ1-3 and V is TRBV2; D is perhaps TRBD1 (6 bases). This CDR3 comprises 16 residues. CDR1 and CDR2 (germline): SNHLY, FYNNEI. Trimming left V 4 bases short and J 0 bases short, with 13 bases between. The CDR3 DNA reads TGTGCCAGCAGTGTGTCCAGGGGTGTCTCTGGAAACACCATATATTTT. This translates into CASSVSRGVSGNTIYF.

V is TRBV2 and J is TRBJ2-3; D gene ambiguous. Germline assignment: CDR1 SNHLY and CDR2 FYNNEI. V dropped 1 base and J dropped 5 bases, with 31 bases sitting between them. The length of the CDR3 is 21 residues. The CDR3, as DNA: TGTGCCAGCAGTGAAGTACGCACCATAGTTACAATTTTAGCACGGAAAGATACGCAGTATTTT. Residues: CASSEVRTIVTILARKDTQYF. Together with reference TRBV2 and TRBJ2-3, the CDR3 gives the full variable domain: EPEVTQTPSHQVTQMGQEVILRCVPISNHLYFYWYRQILGQKVEFLVSFYNNEISEKSEIFDDQFSVERPDGSNFTLKIRSTKLEDSAMYFCASSEVRTIVTILARKDTQYFGPGTRLTVL.

V gene TRBV6-5 combines with J gene TRBJ2-1; 9 bases fit TRBD2. The CDR3 sequence is 16 residues long. V was pared by 2 bases and J by 1 base, with 3 bases of the junction left unmatched. CDR1 MNHEY and CDR2 SVGAGI come from the germline V gene. DNA of the CDR3: TGTGCCAGCAGTTACGAAGCGGGGGGTTCCTACAATGAGCAGTTCTTC. Residues: CASSYEAGGSYNEQFF.

This chain links TRBV7-2 with TRBJ1-1, with 7 bases fitting TRBD1. This CDR3 comprises 14 residues. V gave up 5 bases and J gave up 7 bases; unmatched junction bases: 10. Looked up from germline, CDR1 is SGHTA and CDR2 is FQGNSA. The CDR3, as DNA: TGTGCCAGCAGCCCGTCGGGGGACAGTTATGAAGCTTTCTTT. Its translation is CASSPSGDSYEAFF. Variable domain in full (rest from reference TRBV7-2 and TRBJ1-1): GAGVSQSPSNKVTEKGKDVELRCDPISGHTALYWYRQSLGQGLEFLIYFQGNSAPDKSGLPSDRFSAERTGGSVSTLTIQRTQQEDSAVYLCASSPSGDSYEAFFGQGTRLTVV.

V usage is TRBV28 and J usage is TRBJ2-6; 7 nucleotides match TRBD1. V was clipped by 6 bases and J by 2 bases; unmatched bases: 10. Germline V lookup: CDR1 MDHEN, CDR2 SYDVKM. This CDR3 has 17 residues. The CDR3 DNA is TGTGCCAGCAGCTTAGACAGGGCGGTGGCTGGGGCCAACGTCCTGACTTTC. Translation gives CASSLDRAVAGANVLTF. The variable domain in full, with the rest retrieved from reference TRBV28 and TRBJ2-6, is DVKVTQSSRYLVKRTGEKVFLECVQDMDHENMFWYRQDPGLGLRLIYFSYDVKMKEKGDIPEGYSVSREKKERFSLILESASTNQTSMYLCASSLDRAVAGANVLTFGAGSRLTVL.

CDR3: CASSEQGGTEAFF. In DNA, the CDR3 is TGTGCCAGCAGTGAGCAGGGTGGGACTGAAGCTTTCTTT. The rearrangement links TRBV6-4 to TRBJ1-1, with a weak D call TRBD1 (5 bases). The CDR3 loop spans 13 amino acids. Trimming removed 3 bases at V and 5 bases at J, with 10 bases between. The V gene's germline CDR1 is MRHNA and CDR2 SNTAGT.

V usage is TRBV10-3 and J usage is TRBJ1-1; tentatively, D is TRBD1 (5 bases). The CDR3 contains 11 residues. Germline V gives CDR1 ENHRY, CDR2 SYGVKD. Trimming removed 3 bases from V and 7 bases from J, with 6 bases in between. CDR3 coding DNA: TGTGCCATCAGTGATAGGGGTGAAGCTTTCTTT. Translation gives CAISDRGEAFF.

The chain joins TRBV7-8 to TRBJ1-5; TRBD1 agrees at 8 bases. Germline lookup yields CDR1 SGHVS and CDR2 FQNEAQ. This CDR3 has 15 residues. The V segment lost 6 bases and the J segment 1 base; nucleotides outside the gene matches: 5. The DNA for the CDR3 is TGTGCCAGCAGTTCCCAGGGGGCGAGCAATCAGCCCCAGCATTTT. Encoded protein: CASSSQGASNQPQHF.

This clone was counted only a few times. The gene calls are TRBV11-2 and TRBJ2-2; the D gene is possibly TRBD1 (6 bases). V shed 3 bases and J shed 1 base, with 15 bases lying between them. The CDR3 contains 17 residues. CDR1 is SGHAT and CDR2 is FQNNGV in the germline V gene. The CDR3 DNA is TGTGCCAGCAGCTTTACCCATGGGGGCAGGAACACCGGGGAGCTGTTTTTT. It encodes CASSFTHGGRNTGELFF.

This clone was counted between two and nine times. The chain employs TRBV7-8 and TRBJ1-4; perhaps TRBD1 as D (5 bases). Germline V gene data show CDR1 as SGHVS and CDR2 as FQNEAQ. V was shortened by 0 bases and J by 6 bases, with 11 bases between the two germline ends. The CDR3 covers 15 residues. CDR3 residues: CASSLAGGDHEKLFF. CDR3 DNA sequence: TGTGCCAGCAGCTTAGCAGGAGGGGACCATGAAAAACTGTTTTTT.

The chain is built from TRBV19 and TRBJ1-1; perhaps TRBD1 as D (5 bases). Deletions cut 6 bases from V and 1 base from J, with 15 bases between. Germline V gene data show CDR1 as LNHDA and CDR2 as SQIVND (reference sequence). The CDR3 totals 15 residues. DNA for the CDR3: TGTGCCAGTAGGGTACGGGACGGAAGGAACACTGAAGCTTTCTTT. This sequence encodes CASRVRDGRNTEAFF.